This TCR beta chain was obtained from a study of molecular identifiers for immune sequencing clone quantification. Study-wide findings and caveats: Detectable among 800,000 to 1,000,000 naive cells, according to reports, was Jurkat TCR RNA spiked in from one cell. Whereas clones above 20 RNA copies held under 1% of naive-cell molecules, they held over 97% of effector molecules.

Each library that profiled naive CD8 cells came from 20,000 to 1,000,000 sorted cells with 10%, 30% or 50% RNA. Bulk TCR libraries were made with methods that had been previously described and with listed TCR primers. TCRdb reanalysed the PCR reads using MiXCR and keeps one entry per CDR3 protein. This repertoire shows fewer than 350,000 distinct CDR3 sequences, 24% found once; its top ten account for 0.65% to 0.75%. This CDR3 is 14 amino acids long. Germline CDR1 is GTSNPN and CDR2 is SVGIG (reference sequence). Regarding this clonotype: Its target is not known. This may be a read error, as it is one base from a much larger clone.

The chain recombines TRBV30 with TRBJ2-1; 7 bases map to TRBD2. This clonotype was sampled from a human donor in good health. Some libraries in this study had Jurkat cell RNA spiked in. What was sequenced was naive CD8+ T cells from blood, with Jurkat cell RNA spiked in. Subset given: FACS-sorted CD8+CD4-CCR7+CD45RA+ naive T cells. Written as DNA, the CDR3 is TGTGCCTGGGGAACTAGCGCTATCTACAATAAGCAGTTCTTC. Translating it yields CAWGTSAIYNKQFF.